What follows are 20 T cell receptor beta chains derived from one specimen sequenced in a study of T cells after yellow fever vaccination. From the 5' RACE reads, TCRdb called clonotypes with MiXCR, one entry per CDR3 protein. The table lists 200,000 to 300,000 distinct CDR3 sequences, approximately 6.3% of them singletons. This material consisted of CD4+ T cells sorted from PBMCs, taken on the day of the yellow fever booster vaccination. Receptors originate from a young man who received the YFV17D yellow fever vaccine.

The V and J genes are TRBV10-3 and TRBJ2-7, with 9 bases lining up with TRBD1. After removal of 1 base from V and 0 bases from J, the junction contained 7 bases not matched to a gene. The length of the CDR3 is 17 residues. Looked up from germline, CDR1 is ENHRY and CDR2 is SYGVKD. CDR3 loop: CAISEYGQGSSSYEQYF. In DNA form, the CDR3 reads TGTGCCATCAGTGAGTACGGACAGGGGTCGAGCTCCTACGAGCAGTACTTC.

This clonotype was seen repeatedly, ten times or more. The chain links TRBV20-1 to TRBJ2-1; tentative D call: TRBD2 (5 bases). V dropped 5 bases and J dropped 8 bases, with 16 bases sitting between them. Germline lookup yields CDR1 DFQATT and CDR2 SNEGSKA (reference sequence). The CDR3 consists of 13 residues. The chain's CDR3 is CSAFRQERDEQFF. The CDR3 DNA follows: TGCAGTGCTTTTCGCCAGGAGAGGGATGAGCAGTTCTTC.

This clonotype was detected only a few times. The rearrangement uses TRBV5-1 and TRBJ2-5; the D gene could be TRBD1 or TRBD2 (6 bases each). Germline CDR1 reads SGHRS; CDR2 reads YFSETQ. The germline V and J ends were trimmed by 1 base and 1 base, with 14 bases remaining between them. The CDR3 is made up of 16 amino acids. The CDR3 is CASSLSTGLSQETQYF. CDR3 DNA sequence: TGCGCCAGCAGCTTGTCGACAGGACTAAGCCAAGAGACCCAGTACTTC.

The rearrangement uses TRBV20-1 and TRBJ2-3; the D is unclear. Germline loops: CDR1 DFQATT, CDR2 SNEGSKA (reference sequence). This CDR3 spans 15 amino acids. V dropped 1 base and J dropped 1 base, with 12 bases sitting between them. CDR3 amino acids: CSARGVLGRTDTQYF. The CDR3, as DNA: TGCAGTGCTAGAGGGGTCCTAGGGCGCACAGATACGCAGTATTTT.

The chain recombines TRBV5-1 with TRBJ1-2; 8 bases map to TRBD1. V trimming: 4 bases; J trimming: 4 bases; junction bases outside the gene matches: 6. From germline, CDR1 is SGHRS and CDR2 YFSETQ. The CDR3 length is 14 residues. CDR3 region: CASSPGTGIYGYTF. In nucleotides, the CDR3 is TGCGCCAGCAGCCCAGGGACAGGAATCTATGGCTACACCTTC.

This clonotype appeared many times. The chain uses TRBV7-2 and TRBJ2-2; D is perhaps TRBD2 (5 bases). The CDR3 is 16 amino acids. CDR1 is SGHTA and CDR2 is FQGNSA in the germline V gene. Trimming stripped 1 base from V and 8 bases from J, with 17 bases between. The CDR3 DNA reads TGTGCCAGCAGCTTAGTCATTGGAGCGGTGCGGGGGGAGCTGTTTTTT. This translates into CASSLVIGAVRGELFF. The full variable domain, rest sourced from reference TRBV7-2 and TRBJ2-2, is GAGVSQSPSNKVTEKGKDVELRCDPISGHTALYWYRQSLGQGLEFLIYFQGNSAPDKSGLPSDRFSAERTGGSVSTLTIQRTQQEDSAVYLCASSLVIGAVRGELFFGEGSRLTVL.

The CDR3 reads CASSPWASGAYEQYF. Here the CDR3 DNA reads TGTGCCAGCAGCCCCTGGGCTAGCGGGGCCTACGAGCAGTACTTC. The rearrangement uses TRBV6-1 and TRBJ2-7; 9 nucleotides align to TRBD2. The CDR3 has 15 residues. Trimming at V came to 6 bases and at J to 2 bases, leaving 8 bases not matched to a gene. The germline V gene encodes CDR1 MNHNS and CDR2 SASEGT.

This clonotype was seen at least ten times. The V call is TRBV6-5, the J call TRBJ1-1, with TRBD1 identical over 7 bases. From germline, CDR1 is MNHEY and CDR2 SVGAGI. CDR3 size: 16 residues. V dropped 2 bases and J dropped 1; count of bases not matched to a gene: 7. Here the CDR3 reads CASSYTWDRPNTEAFF. The CDR3 DNA reads TGTGCCAGCAGTTACACGTGGGACAGACCGAACACTGAAGCTTTCTTT.

This clonotype occurred once. V and J are TRBV2 and TRBJ2-5; 10 bases fit TRBD2. Losses at the gene ends were 1 base for V and 4 bases for J; bases not matched to a gene: 6. The CDR3 is 16 residues long. The germline V gene encodes CDR1 SNHLY and CDR2 FYNNEI. The CDR3 DNA reads TGTGCCAGCAGTGAAGGAGCGGGAGGGCCAAGAGAGACCCAGTACTTC. Its protein is CASSEGAGGPRETQYF.

In its sample, this clonotype was seen a few times. The chain combines TRBV6-5 with TRBJ2-3; D is ambiguous. Germline V lookup: CDR1 MNHEY, CDR2 SVGAGI. The CDR3 runs 14 residues. V shed 6 bases and J shed 2 bases, with 12 bases lying between them. CDR3 region: CASRNSYPTDTQYF. The CDR3 nucleotides are TGTGCCAGCAGAAACTCCTACCCCACAGATACGCAGTATTTT.

This clonotype was seen repeatedly, ten times or more. The V and J genes are TRBV7-6 and TRBJ2-2; D unclear. The CDR3 consists of 14 residues. Germline V gene data show CDR1 as SGHVS and CDR2 as FNYEAQ. The V end lost 5 bases, the J end lost 6 bases, and 13 bases lay between the germline ends. This chain's CDR3 is CASSRQAKAGELFF. The CDR3, as DNA: TGTGCCAGCAGCCGGCAAGCCAAGGCCGGGGAGCTGTTTTTT.

This clonotype has only a few counts. The chain has TRBV10-3 and TRBJ2-5, with D uncertain. Trimming cost V 10 bases and J 5 bases, with 17 bases left between them. CDR1 is ENHRY, CDR2 SYGVKD, per germline. The CDR3 consists of 13 residues. In nucleotides, the CDR3 is TGTGCCACAACACGTTCCGCTGGGGAGACCCAGTACTTC. Encoded protein: CATTRSAGETQYF.

At least ten counts were recorded for this clonotype. The chain employs TRBV6-1 and TRBJ2-2, with D uncertain. Per the germline V gene, CDR1 is MNHNS and CDR2 is SASEGT. CDR3 length: 13 residues. V lost 0 bases and J lost 4, with 3 bases in between. CDR3 DNA: TGTGCCAGCAGTGAAGCAGGCACCGGGGAGCTGTTTTTT. Translation gives CASSEAGTGELFF.

This clonotype was detected ten times or more. The J gene is TRBJ2-3, the V gene TRBV20-1; D not resolved. V gave up 0 bases and J gave up 11 bases, with 9 bases separating them. The germline V gene encodes CDR1 DFQATT and CDR2 SNEGSKA (reference sequence). The CDR3 has 11 amino acids. The CDR3, as DNA: TGCAGTGCTAGAGATTCCCCCGGGCAGTATTTT. Its protein is CSARDSPGQYF.

V usage is TRBV11-1 and J usage is TRBJ2-5, with D tentatively TRBD1 or TRBD2 (5 bases each). Looked up from germline, CDR1 is SGHAT and CDR2 is FQDESV (reference sequence). V was pared by 8 bases and J by 2 bases, with 12 bases between. The CDR3 contains 13 residues. CDR3 in amino acids: CASERGPQETQYF. The CDR3 bases are TGTGCCAGCGAAAGGGGACCTCAAGAGACCCAGTACTTC.

The rearrangement uses TRBV21-1 and TRBJ2-1; the table names TRBD1, a call not compared with the DNA. TRBV21-1 is a pseudogene locus. CDR3 length equals 16 residues. The CDR3 protein is CASSPRTGGSYNEQFF. The CDR3 DNA follows: TGTGCCAGCAGCCCCCGGACAGGGGGCTCCTACAATGAGCAGTTCTTC.

The gene calls are TRBV7-2 and TRBJ2-5, with D tentatively TRBD2 (5 bases). The CDR3 has 13 residues. Looked up from germline, CDR1 is SGHTA and CDR2 is FQGNSA. Trimming removed 5 bases from V and 5 bases from J, with 12 bases in between. The CDR3 loop is CASSPRWRETQYF. CDR3 coding DNA: TGTGCCAGCAGCCCACGTTGGAGGGAGACCCAGTACTTC.

The V gene is TRBV20-1, the J gene TRBJ2-1, with TRBD2 identical over 11 bases. The CDR3 has 16 amino acids. Germline V lookup: CDR1 DFQATT, CDR2 SNEGSKA (reference sequence). V lost 7 bases, J lost 2 bases, and 10 bases stayed unmatched. CDR3 sequence (DNA): TGCAGTGTCCCCCTTCCGACTAGCGGGACCTACAATGAGCAGTTCTTC. It encodes CSVPLPTSGTYNEQFF.

This clonotype appeared many times. This rearrangement joins TRBV10-3 to TRBJ2-1; TRBD2 matches 7 bases. The trim removed 9 bases at V and 4 bases at J, leaving 9 bases unmatched. Germline lookup yields CDR1 ENHRY and CDR2 SYGVKD. CDR3 length: 14 residues. The CDR3 DNA reads TGTGCCATGGCGGAGCGGGATACTTACAATGAGCAGTTCTTC. Amino acids: CAMAERDTYNEQFF.

This clonotype was detected a few times. This sequence joins TRBV5-1 and TRBJ2-7, with no clear D. Trimming stripped 7 bases from V and 0 bases from J, with 2 bases between. The CDR3 length is 10 residues. From germline, CDR1 is SGHRS and CDR2 YFSETQ. The CDR3 is CASFSYEQYF. As DNA, the CDR3 is TGCGCCAGCTTCTCCTACGAGCAGTACTTC.